This T cell receptor beta chain was sequenced in a study of blood T cell repertoires in COVID-19. In the study overall: The cDNA or gDNA used as material had been derived from T cells, B-cell-depleted T cells, or PBMCs.

The data were produced by immunoSEQ multiplex PCR, yet TCRdb's version contains in-frame clones alone and is incomplete. The profile shows about 220,000 clones, 75% to 90% of them singletons. Participants were aged roughly 18 to 90 years, lived in 25 or so US areas, and enrolled virtually. Cohort allocation depended upon clinical history that participants reported. The germline V gene has CDR1 SNHLY and CDR2 FYNNEI. With 7 bases clipped from V and 4 bases from J, the junction kept 10 bases outside the gene matches. The CDR3 totals 15 residues. The chain has TRBV2 and TRBJ1-3; 7 bases are shared with TRBD1. Sequences were obtained from PBMCs or T cells enriched from blood (not recorded which). The origin of this receptor is a woman younger than 35 in a cohort exposed to, infected with or recovered from COVID-19 (not recorded which). Here the CDR3 reads CASTTQGTAGNTIYF. CDR3 in DNA: TGTGCCAGCACCACCCAAGGGACAGCCGGAAACACCATATATTTT.